Reported below is one T cell receptor beta chain. Germline CDR1 and CDR2: KGHSH and LQKENI. CDR3 length: 16 residues. V lost 1 base to trimming and J lost 7 bases; unmatched junction nucleotides: 9. This sample was taken from a study of T cell changes during pregnancy in multiple sclerosis. Assay used: immunoSEQ multiplex PCR; TCRdb lists only in-frame clones, some missing. The sample has some 71,000 clones; more than 75% are singletons. This specimen consisted of peripheral blood, obtained in the third trimester of pregnancy. The genes are TRBV18 and TRBJ2-2, with 7 positions matching TRBD1. The TCR comes from a female donor with multiple sclerosis, enrolled in a pregnancy study. CDR3 region: CASSPLVLGGHGELFF. CDR3 bases: TGTGCCAGCTCACCACTCGTTCTAGGGGGCCACGGGGAGCTGTTTTTT.